This TCR beta chain was obtained from a study of cytomegalovirus exposure and HLA in healthy donors. The primer mix had 60 Vbeta and 13 Jbeta primers. Measured with immunoSEQ multiplex PCR; TCRdb has only the in-frame clones, and not every one. Altogether some 190,000 clones are present, around 80% being singletons, with the ten largest covering approximately 1.4%. General study results and limits: A later analysis reportedly found that, within productive TCRs, an Asian-associated ancestry cluster had fewer N-insertions than the mean observed across the approximately 670 donors. Highly shared variants forming one cluster were likely a sequencing artifact. Reportedly, TCR beta sequences accurately predicted HLA-A and HLA-B alleles in most subjects.

While unrecorded immune exposures were likely, the donors were nominally healthy when sampled. Notes on this clone: What it binds is not known.

Per germline, CDR1 MRHNA and CDR2 SNTAGT. V was pared by 8 bases and J by 7 bases, with 9 bases of the junction left unmatched. This CDR3 comprises 14 residues. This TCR was sampled from a man aged 35 to 55 in good health and CMV-seronegative. The chain carries TRBV6-4 and TRBJ2-2; 8 positions match TRBD2. Specimen: PBMCs. Written as DNA, the CDR3 is TGTGCCAGCCACAAGAAAGCGGGAGTCGGGGAGCTGTTTTTT. Its translation: CASHKKAGVGELFF.